The rows below give T cell receptor beta chains drawn from one sample of a study of blood T cells in healthy people across ages. In TCRdb, the 5' RACE reads were re-called with MiXCR into one record per CDR3 protein. The data contain about 1 million distinct CDR3 sequences, around 43% of them seen just once; the ten biggest clones take up approximately 20%. Sequencing was carried out using blood. Receptors were obtained from a woman in her fifties or sixties in good health. The conserved cysteine and the conserved F or W are not part of the CDR3 here. Fields, in order: V gene, CDR3 protein.

>TRBV12-3/TRBV12-4
AKSLWLAGNNEQF
>TRBV5-6
ASSLWGRRNIQY
>TRBV6-2/TRBV6-3
ANSGTQQAGVAYEQY
>TRBV4-1
ASSHHSRGLGYGHT
>TRBV2
ASSEGSNRYGYT
>TRBV4-1
ASSQAGKREKGEQF
>TRBV12-3/TRBV12-4
ASSLLGGSMGVDTEAF
>TRBV7-9
ASSSLAGGNEQF
>TRBV28
ASSLPLAKNIQY
>TRBV7-8
ASSLYGLGPETNEQY
>TRBV6-2/TRBV6-3
ASSYTSGSDNNEQY
>TRBV11-2
ASRQPATNPFYEQY
>TRBV7-9
ASSPTRVWQETQY
>TRBV29-1
SVVTHSTDTQY
>TRBV28
ASGGGLAGGNEQF
>TRBV5-1
ASSLSVGGIETQY
>TRBV20-1
SARTTGPHYEQY
>TRBV6-5
ASSYPSTRGSYNEQF
>TRBV6-2/TRBV6-3
ASSPVDGNTEAF
>TRBV30
AWKGQGNYEGY
>TRBV7-2
ASSVEGPRKTQY
>TRBV29-1
SVEGTSGSKDEQF
>TRBV6-5
ASSGGSPNNEQF